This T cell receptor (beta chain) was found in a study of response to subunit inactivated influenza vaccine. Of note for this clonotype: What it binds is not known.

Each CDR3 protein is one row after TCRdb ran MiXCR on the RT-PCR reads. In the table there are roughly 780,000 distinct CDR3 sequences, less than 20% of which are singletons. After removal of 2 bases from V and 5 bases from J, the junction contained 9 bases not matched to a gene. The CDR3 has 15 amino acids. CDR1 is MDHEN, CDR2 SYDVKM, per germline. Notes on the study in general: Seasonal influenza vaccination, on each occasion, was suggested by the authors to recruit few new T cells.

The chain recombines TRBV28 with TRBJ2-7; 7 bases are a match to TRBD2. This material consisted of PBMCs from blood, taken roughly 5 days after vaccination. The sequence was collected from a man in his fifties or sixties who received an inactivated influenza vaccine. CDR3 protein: CASSLKGLPSHEQYF. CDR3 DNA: TGTGCCAGCAGTTTAAAGGGACTACCTAGTCACGAGCAGTACTTC.